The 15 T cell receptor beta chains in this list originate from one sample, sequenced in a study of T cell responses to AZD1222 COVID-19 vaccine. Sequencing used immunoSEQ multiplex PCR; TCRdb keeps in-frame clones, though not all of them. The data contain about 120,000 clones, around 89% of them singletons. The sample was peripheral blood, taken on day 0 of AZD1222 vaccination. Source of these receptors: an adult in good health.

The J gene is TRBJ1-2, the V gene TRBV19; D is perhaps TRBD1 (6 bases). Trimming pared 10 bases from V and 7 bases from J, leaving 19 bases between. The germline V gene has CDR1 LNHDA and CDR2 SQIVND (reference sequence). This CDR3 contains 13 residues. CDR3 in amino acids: CATRGGVMSGYTF. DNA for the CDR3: TGTGCCACCAGGGGAGGGGTGATGTCTGGCTACACCTTC.

The CDR3 DNA reads TGTGCCAGCAGCCAAGATAGGACAGGGCCACATACGCAGTATTTT. Protein product: CASSQDRTGPHTQYF. This sequence joins TRBV3-1 (or the pseudogene TRBV3-2) and TRBJ2-3; TRBD1 matches 8 bases. Germline lookup yields CDR1 LGHDT and CDR2 YNNKEL (reference sequence). The J segment lost 7 bases and the V segment lost 0 bases, leaving 6 bases of the junction unmatched. The CDR3 has 15 residues.

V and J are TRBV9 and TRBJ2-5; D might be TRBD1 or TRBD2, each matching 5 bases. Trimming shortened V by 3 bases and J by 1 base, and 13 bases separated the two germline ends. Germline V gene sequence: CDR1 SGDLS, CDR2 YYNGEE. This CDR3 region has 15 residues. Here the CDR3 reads CASSAEGTLQETQYF. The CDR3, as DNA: TGTGCCAGCAGCGCTGAGGGGACCCTCCAAGAGACCCAGTACTTC.

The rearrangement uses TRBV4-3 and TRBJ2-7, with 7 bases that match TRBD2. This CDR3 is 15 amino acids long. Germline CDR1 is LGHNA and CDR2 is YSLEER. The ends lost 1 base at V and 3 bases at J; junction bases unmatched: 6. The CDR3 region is CASSQGRDYFYEQYF. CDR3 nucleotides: TGCGCCAGCAGCCAAGGCAGGGACTACTTCTACGAGCAGTACTTC.

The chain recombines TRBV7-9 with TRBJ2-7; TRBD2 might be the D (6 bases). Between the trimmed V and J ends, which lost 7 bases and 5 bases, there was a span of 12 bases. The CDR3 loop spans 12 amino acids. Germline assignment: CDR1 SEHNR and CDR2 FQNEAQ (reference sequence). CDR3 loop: CASTEGWNEQYF. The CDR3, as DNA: TGTGCCAGCACGGAGGGTTGGAACGAGCAGTACTTC.

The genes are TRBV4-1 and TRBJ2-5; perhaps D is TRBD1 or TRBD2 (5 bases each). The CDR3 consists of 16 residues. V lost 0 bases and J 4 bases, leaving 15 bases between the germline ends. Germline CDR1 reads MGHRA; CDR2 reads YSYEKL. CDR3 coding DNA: TGCGCCAGCAGCCAAGATCGATGGTTTGGGGGAGAGACCCAGTACTTC. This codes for CASSQDRWFGGETQYF.

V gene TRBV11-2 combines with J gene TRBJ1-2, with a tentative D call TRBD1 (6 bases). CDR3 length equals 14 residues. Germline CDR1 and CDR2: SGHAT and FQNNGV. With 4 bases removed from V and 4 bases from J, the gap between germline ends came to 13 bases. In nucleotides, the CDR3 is TGTGCCAGCAGCTCACTACAGGGAACCTATGGCTACACCTTC. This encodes CASSSLQGTYGYTF. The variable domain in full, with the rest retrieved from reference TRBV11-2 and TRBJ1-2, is EAGVAQSPRYKIIEKRQSVAFWCNPISGHATLYWYQQILGQGPKLLIQFQNNGVVDDSQLPKDRFSAERLKGVDSTLKIQPAKLEDSAVYLCASSSLQGTYGYTFGSGTRLTVV.

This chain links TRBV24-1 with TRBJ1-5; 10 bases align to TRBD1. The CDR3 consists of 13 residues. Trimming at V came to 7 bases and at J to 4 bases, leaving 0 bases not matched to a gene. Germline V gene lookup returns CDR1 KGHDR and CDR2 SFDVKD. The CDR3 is CATRGQGNQPQHF. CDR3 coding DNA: TGTGCCACCAGGGGACAGGGGAATCAGCCCCAGCATTTT.

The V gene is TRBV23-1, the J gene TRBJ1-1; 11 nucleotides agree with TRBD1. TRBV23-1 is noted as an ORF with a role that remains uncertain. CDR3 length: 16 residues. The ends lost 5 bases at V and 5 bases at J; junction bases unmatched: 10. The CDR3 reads CASSSPGQGVYTEAFF. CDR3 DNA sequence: TGCGCCAGCAGTTCCCCGGGACAGGGGGTATATACTGAAGCTTTCTTT.

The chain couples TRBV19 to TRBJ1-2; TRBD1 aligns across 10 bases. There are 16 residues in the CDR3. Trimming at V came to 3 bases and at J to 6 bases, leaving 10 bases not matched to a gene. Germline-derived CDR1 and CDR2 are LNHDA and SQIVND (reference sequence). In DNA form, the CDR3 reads TGTGCCAGTAGTATGCCGGGACAGGGGATTTCTCATGGCTACACCTTC. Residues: CASSMPGQGISHGYTF.

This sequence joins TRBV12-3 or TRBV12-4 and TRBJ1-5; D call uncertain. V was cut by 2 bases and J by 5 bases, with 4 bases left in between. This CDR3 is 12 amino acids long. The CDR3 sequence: CASSLLYQPQHF. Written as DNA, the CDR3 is TGTGCCAGCAGTTTATTATATCAGCCCCAGCATTTT.

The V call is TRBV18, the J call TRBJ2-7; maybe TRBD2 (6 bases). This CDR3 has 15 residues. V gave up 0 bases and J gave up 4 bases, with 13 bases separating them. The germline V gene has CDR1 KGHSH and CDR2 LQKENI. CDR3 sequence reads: CASSPPGGLSYEQYF. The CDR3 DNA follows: TGTGCCAGCTCACCACCGGGGGGTCTCTCTTACGAGCAGTACTTC.

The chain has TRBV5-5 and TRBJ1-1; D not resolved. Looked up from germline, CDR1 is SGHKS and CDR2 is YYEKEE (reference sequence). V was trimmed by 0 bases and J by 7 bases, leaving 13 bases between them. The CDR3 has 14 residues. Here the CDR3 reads CASSLGDLQLEAFF. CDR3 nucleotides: TGTGCCAGCAGCTTGGGCGACCTACAGCTTGAAGCTTTCTTT.

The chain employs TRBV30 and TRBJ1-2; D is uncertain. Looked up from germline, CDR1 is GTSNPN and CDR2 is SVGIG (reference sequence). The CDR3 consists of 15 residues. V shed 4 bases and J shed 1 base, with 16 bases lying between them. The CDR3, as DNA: TGTGCCTGGAAGGGCGGCTCCCGATTTAACTATGGCTACACCTTC. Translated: CAWKGGSRFNYGYTF.

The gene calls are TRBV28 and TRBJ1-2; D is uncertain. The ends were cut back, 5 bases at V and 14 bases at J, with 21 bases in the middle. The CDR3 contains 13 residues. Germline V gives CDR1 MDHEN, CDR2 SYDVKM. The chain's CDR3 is CASSRGEVPSKTF. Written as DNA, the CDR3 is TGTGCCAGCAGTCGCGGTGAGGTCCCCAGCAAGACCTTC.